The clone carrying this T cell receptor beta chain was recorded a few times. TCRdb re-called the 5' RACE reads with MiXCR, one entry per CDR3 protein. The sample lists fewer than 650,000 distinct CDR3 sequences, 20% to 25% occurring once. The data were taken from a study of T cells after yellow fever vaccination. The receptor comes from a man aged 18-30 years who received the YFV17D yellow fever vaccine. This specimen consisted of PBMCs, obtained roughly 20 days after the first yellow fever vaccination.

CDR3 in DNA: TGCAGTGCTAGACACGAGTCGGGACTCCTCAATCAGCCCCAGCATTTT. Amino acid sequence: CSARHESGLLNQPQHF. This sequence joins TRBV20-1 and TRBJ1-5; D is perhaps TRBD1 (5 bases). The CDR3 extends over 16 amino acids. Trimming left V 2 bases short and J 3 bases short, with 17 bases between. Per the germline V gene, CDR1 is DFQATT and CDR2 is SNEGSKA (reference sequence).